These T cell receptor beta chains were read from a single sample in a study of cytomegalovirus exposure and HLA in healthy donors. Produced via immunoSEQ multiplex PCR; TCRdb's table is partial and in-frame only. The repertoire holds roughly 65,000 clones, about nine tenths seen once, with about 3% in the top ten. Input material: PBMCs. These receptors originate from a man between 18 and 29 years old in good health and CMV-seronegative. Each CDR3 is given without its conserved first and last residue. Clone size is not always given. Where it is, it says once, few, many or a class for expanded clones.

TRBV15,TRBJ2-7,NA,ATRGGGLAYEQY
TRBV9,TRBJ2-5,NA,ASSEGLPETQY
TRBV7-2,TRBJ2-1,NA,ASSMILSYNEQF
TRBV7-2,TRBJ2-7,once,ASSPTGGTYEQY
TRBV6-5,TRBJ2-7,NA,ASSFRSGASYEQY
TRBV5-1,TRBJ1-4,NA,ASSLSGVSLDQVYEKLF
TRBV27,TRBJ1-5,NA,ASSFAGSRPQH
TRBV28,TRBJ2-3,NA,ASSRLAITSTDTQY
TRBV2,TRBJ1-4,NA,ASVPGQTPTNEKLF
TRBV6-5,TRBJ2-7,NA,ASSPNSVRGYEQY
TRBV7-6,TRBJ2-2,NA,ASSFLTGAPGELF
TRBV7-7,TRBJ1-1,NA,ASSLAKVESTEAF
TRBV9,TRBJ2-1,NA,ASSVDDGRAFNEQF
TRBV13,TRBJ2-1,NA,ASSLGTSGRSYNEQF
TRBV5-1,TRBJ2-1,NA,ASSGDWGPYNEQF
TRBV29-1,TRBJ2-7,once,SVATSGNDEQY
TRBV5-4,TRBJ1-2,NA,ASSFNQGGGYT
TRBV2,TRBJ2-3,NA,ASRNQERRY
TRBV7-8,TRBJ2-2,NA,ASSLVWPNTGELF
TRBV11-1,TRBJ2-6,NA,ASSLAGRGGRGANVLT
TRBV2,TRBJ1-5,once,ASSRQAGNQPQH
TRBV15,TRBJ1-1,NA,ATSRQTTANTEAF
TRBV28,TRBJ2-7,NA,ASSLVGSYEQY
TRBV6-6,TRBJ2-1,NA,ASSYLTSGRYNEQF
TRBV27,TRBJ2-2,once,ASSLGGRRNTGELF
TRBV5-1,TRBJ2-2,NA,ASSLDQGANTGELF
TRBV18,TRBJ2-1,NA,ASSSPTNSSYNEQF
TRBV7-3,TRBJ2-1,NA,ASSSDRGLYNEQF
TRBV9,TRBJ2-5,NA,ASSEKTGTSGRAVETQY
TRBV9,TRBJ2-1,NA,ASSPQLEYNEQF
TRBV6-1,TRBJ1-2,NA,ASSESGRAAGYT
TRBV13,TRBJ2-7,NA,ASSPRGIPYEQY
TRBV15,TRBJ2-3,NA,ATRTGGSDTQY
TRBV7-9,TRBJ2-3,once,ASSLVLAGERTDTQY
TRBV28,TRBJ2-7,NA,ASRREGLSPYEQY
TRBV19,TRBJ2-3,NA,ASSFGSPDTQY
TRBV5-1,TRBJ1-6,NA,ASSLDRSSYNSPLH
TRBV18,TRBJ2-7,once,ASSPELYEQY
TRBV11-2,TRBJ2-7,NA,ASSLGSSGTYEQY
TRBV19,TRBJ2-2,NA,ASSTRLAGEGTGELF
TRBV5-6,TRBJ2-3,NA,ASSLIPTPGQY
TRBV2,TRBJ2-4,NA,ASSEATLLAKNIQY
TRBV28,TRBJ1-1,NA,ASSLETGAKAEAF
TRBV6-6,TRBJ2-7,NA,ASAGGGYEQY
TRBV19,TRBJ2-3,NA,ASSTPGQGGDTQY
TRBV4-2,TRBJ2-5,NA,ASSQPTSGIEETQY
TRBV5-1,TRBJ2-7,NA,ASSFSTSGGYEQY
TRBV5-1,TRBJ2-7,NA,ASSLTGAEQY
TRBV7-8,TRBJ2-7,few,ASSSTGLEQY
TRBV4-3,TRBJ2-4,NA,ASSLSGAKNIQY
TRBV9,TRBJ2-3,NA,ASTLASGVSPDTQY
TRBV9,TRBJ2-1,NA,ASTSGGLAGSEQF
TRBV11-1,TRBJ1-1,NA,ASSLDAGGTEAF